Reported below is one T cell receptor (beta chain). The entry originates in a study of cytomegalovirus exposure and HLA in healthy donors. Both 60 Vbeta primers and 13 Jbeta primers went into the PCR. Generated by immunoSEQ multiplex PCR, the TCRdb table keeps only in-frame clones and is missing some. The data show around 160,000 clones, under 85% seen once. The V segment lost 6 bases and the J segment 0 bases; nucleotides outside the gene matches: 5. The CDR3 is 14 residues long. Germline CDR1 is ENHRY and CDR2 is SYGVKD. This receptor was identified in a man between 50 and 59 years old in good health and CMV-seropositive. The chain recombines TRBV10-3 with TRBJ2-7; TRBD2 matches at 7 bases. The sequenced sample was PBMCs. CDR3 in amino acids: CAIRTGGSSYEQYF. DNA of the CDR3: TGTGCCATCAGGACGGGGGGTAGCTCCTACGAGCAGTACTTC.